The 21 T cell receptor beta chains below come from one sample, sequenced in a study of T-cell reconstitution after alpha-beta-depleted transplantation in children. Library preparation (for TCRbeta) was performed with unique molecular identifiers. In TCRdb, the PCR reads were re-called with MiXCR into one record per CDR3 protein. In the table there are approximately 200,000 distinct CDR3 sequences, 13% to 15% of which are singletons. Sequenced here: PBMCs from the stem cell graft donor, sampled from the stem cell graft. All receptors derive from a human donor who donated a stem cell graft to a child with acute lymphoblastic leukemia.

This clonotype was observed at least ten times. The chain links TRBV7-9 to TRBJ2-1; 14 positions agree with TRBD2. J lost 7 bases, V lost 5 bases, and 4 bases had no gene match. The length of the CDR3 is 15 residues. Germline V lookup: CDR1 SEHNR, CDR2 FQNEAQ (reference sequence). The DNA for the CDR3 is TGTGCCAGCAGCCTGGGACTAGCGGGAGATAATGAGCAGTTCTTC. This sequence encodes CASSLGLAGDNEQFF.

The V and J genes are TRBV6-1 and TRBJ2-3, with D perhaps TRBD2 (5 bases). CDR1 is MNHNS, CDR2 SASEGT, per germline. The V gene lost 2 bases and the J gene lost 1 base, with 13 bases spanning the gap. The CDR3 has 16 amino acids. The CDR3 DNA follows: TGTGCCAGCAGTGAACCTCCTAGCAGCGGCACAGATACGCAGTATTTT. Protein product: CASSEPPSSGTDTQYF.

The chain couples TRBV28 to TRBJ2-7; possible D gene TRBD2, 5 bases. Trimming left V 7 bases short and J 1 base short, with 17 bases between. Per germline, CDR1 MDHEN and CDR2 SYDVKM. The CDR3 is 15 amino acids. The CDR3 region is CASIWSRGRSYEQYF. CDR3 bases: TGTGCCAGCATCTGGAGTCGGGGAAGGTCCTACGAGCAGTACTTC.

The sample holds many counts of this clonotype. J is TRBJ2-3 and V is TRBV7-9; D perhaps matches TRBD1 (5 bases). The germline CDR1 and CDR2 sequences are SEHNR and FQNEAQ (reference sequence). Trimming cost V 4 bases and J 4 bases, with 9 bases left between them. The CDR3 runs to 13 residues. The CDR3 bases are TGTGCCAGCAGCTCCCGACAGCCAGATACGCAGTATTTT. Protein: CASSSRQPDTQYF. Full variable domain (rest looked up from reference TRBV7-9 and TRBJ2-3): DTGVSQNPRHKITKRGQNVTFRCDPISEHNRLYWYRQTLGQGPEFLTYFQNEAQLEKSRLLSDRFSAERPKGSFSTLEIQRTEQGDSAMYLCASSSRQPDTQYFGPGTRLTVL.

This clonotype showed up many times. The CDR3 loop is CSVDGRGDYEQYF. CDR3 nucleotide sequence: TGCAGCGTTGATGGCAGGGGGGACTACGAGCAGTACTTC. The chain has TRBV29-1 and TRBJ2-7, with D perhaps matching TRBD1 (7 bases). Deletions cut 3 bases from V and 3 bases from J, with 12 bases between. This CDR3 has 13 amino acids. Germline CDR1 is SQVTM and CDR2 is ANQGSEA.

This clonotype was counted at least ten times. The chain carries TRBV18 and TRBJ2-5; 7 bases align to TRBD1. Losses at the gene ends were 2 bases for V and 5 bases for J; bases not matched to a gene: 8. This CDR3 is 15 amino acids long. In germline, CDR1 is KGHSH, CDR2 LQKENI. CDR3 in DNA: TGTGCCAGCTCACCATCCTACAGGGGTACGGAGACCCAGTACTTC. This encodes CASSPSYRGTETQYF.

V usage is TRBV27 and J usage is TRBJ1-2; TRBD1 matches 7 bases. The CDR3 contains 15 residues. Germline CDR1 and CDR2: MNHEY and SMNVEV (reference sequence). The V segment lost 4 bases and the J segment 4 bases; nucleotides outside the gene matches: 9. CDR3 in amino acids: CASSSLPGTAYGYTF. The CDR3 nucleotides are TGTGCCAGCAGTTCCCTCCCCGGGACAGCCTATGGCTACACCTTC.

Many counts were recorded for this clonotype. This sequence joins TRBV6-2 or TRBV6-3 and TRBJ2-1, with 8 nucleotides matching TRBD1. The CDR3 covers 15 residues. CDR1 is MNHEY, CDR2 SVGEGT, per germline. V shed 7 bases, J shed 8 bases, and the junction held 13 bases outside the gene matches. DNA for the CDR3: TGTGCCAGCACCGGGTTGGGCAGGGGGCGCGATGAGCAGTTCTTC. Protein product: CASTGLGRGRDEQFF.

This clonotype was counted at least ten times. V is TRBV7-2 and J is TRBJ2-3, with D unclear. CDR1 and CDR2 from the germline V gene are SGHTA and FQGNSA. V lost 6 bases to trimming and J lost 6 bases, with 7 bases between them. The CDR3 has 11 amino acids. The CDR3 region has the DNA TGTGCCAGCAGTAGGTTGGATACGCAGTATTTT. Protein product: CASSRLDTQYF.

This clonotype was detected many times. The CDR3 sequence is CASSRDVSNQPQHF. The CDR3 DNA reads TGTGCCAGTAGCCGGGACGTTAGCAATCAGCCCCAGCATTTT. V gene TRBV19 combines with J gene TRBJ1-5, with D tentatively TRBD1 (5 bases). The germline V gene encodes CDR1 LNHDA and CDR2 SQIVND (reference sequence). With 6 bases removed from V and 0 bases from J, the gap between germline ends came to 9 bases. The CDR3 is 14 amino acids. The whole variable domain, filled in from reference TRBV19 and TRBJ1-5, reads DGGITQSPKYLFRKEGQNVTLSCEQNLNHDAMYWYRQDPGQGLRLIYYSQIVNDFQKGDIAEGYSVSREKKESFPLTVTSAQKNPTAFYLCASSRDVSNQPQHFGDGTRLSIL.

The table lists this clonotype with many counts. The chain combines TRBV7-9 with TRBJ1-4; TRBD1 matches at 7 bases. The CDR3 runs to 15 residues. CDR1 and CDR2 (germline): SEHNR, FQNEAQ (reference sequence). V was clipped by 0 bases and J by 6 bases; unmatched bases: 4. CDR3 protein: CASSLAHRGYEKLFF. In DNA, the CDR3 is TGTGCCAGCAGCTTAGCGCACAGGGGTTATGAAAAACTGTTTTTT.

This clonotype occurred many times. CDR3 in amino acids: CRAGGSGRYEQYF. The CDR3 DNA reads TGCAGGGCCGGGGGTAGCGGGAGGTACGAGCAGTACTTC. This rearrangement joins TRBV20-1 to TRBJ2-7; 10 nucleotides match TRBD2. The CDR3 contains 13 residues. Germline CDR1 reads DFQATT; CDR2 reads SNEGSKA (reference sequence).

This clonotype was seen many times. The chain is built from TRBV12-3 or TRBV12-4 and TRBJ2-1; TRBD1 aligns across 10 bases. This CDR3 region has 14 residues. The trim removed 3 bases at V and 6 bases at J, leaving 2 bases unmatched. The CDR3 is CASSFRTGGNEQFF. DNA for the CDR3: TGTGCCAGCAGTTTCAGGACAGGGGGCAATGAGCAGTTCTTC.

This clonotype was counted ten times or more. J is TRBJ1-2 and V is TRBV25-1, with TRBD1 matching 8 bases. Germline CDR1 MGHDK, CDR2 SYGVNS. CDR3 length: 18 residues. V gave up 1 base and J gave up 3 bases; unmatched junction bases: 13. The chain's CDR3 is CASSELGGRGRPDYGYTF. The CDR3 region has the DNA TGTGCCAGCAGTGAATTAGGGGGCAGGGGGCGCCCCGACTATGGCTACACCTTC.

There are many counts of this clonotype. The J gene is TRBJ2-7, the V gene TRBV7-9, with D maybe TRBD1 (6 bases). CDR3 size: 14 residues. The ends were cut back, 3 bases at V and 0 bases at J, with 9 bases in the middle. The germline CDR1 and CDR2 sequences are SEHNR and FQNEAQ (reference sequence). CDR3 nucleotide sequence: TGTGCCAGCAGCTTCGGGGACACCTCCTACGAGCAGTACTTC. As protein: CASSFGDTSYEQYF.

J is TRBJ2-1 and V is TRBV19; 8 nucleotides match TRBD2. With V trimmed by 5 bases and J by 7 bases, 10 bases remained unmatched. This CDR3 region has 15 residues. CDR1 LNHDA and CDR2 SQIVND come from the germline V gene (reference sequence). CDR3 nucleotide sequence: TGTGCCAGTAGTGGGGGCCGGGGGGGTTGGAATGAGCAGTTCTTC. It yields the protein CASSGGRGGWNEQFF. Combining the CDR3 with reference TRBV19 and TRBJ2-1 gives the whole variable domain DGGITQSPKYLFRKEGQNVTLSCEQNLNHDAMYWYRQDPGQGLRLIYYSQIVNDFQKGDIAEGYSVSREKKESFPLTVTSAQKNPTAFYLCASSGGRGGWNEQFFGPGTRLTVL.

This clonotype was found many times. The V and J genes are TRBV6-5 and TRBJ1-1; D gene uncertain. Germline V lookup: CDR1 MNHEY, CDR2 SVGAGI. V was trimmed by 0 bases and J by 5 bases, leaving 7 bases between them. This CDR3 has 13 amino acids. The CDR3 DNA sequence: TGTGCCAGCAGTTACTCATTGGGGACTGAAGCTTTCTTT. Translating it yields CASSYSLGTEAFF.

The chain has TRBV7-2 and TRBJ2-3; D remains unclear. Germline CDR1 and CDR2: SGHTA and FQGNSA. CDR3 size: 11 residues. V was pared by 4 bases and J by 6 bases, with 5 bases between. The CDR3 bases are TGTGCCAGCAGCTGGGCGGATACGCAGTATTTT. It codes for CASSWADTQYF. Together with reference TRBV7-2 and TRBJ2-3, the CDR3 gives the full variable domain: GAGVSQSPSNKVTEKGKDVELRCDPISGHTALYWYRQSLGQGLEFLIYFQGNSAPDKSGLPSDRFSAERTGGSVSTLTIQRTQQEDSAVYLCASSWADTQYFGPGTRLTVL.

In this sample, this clonotype turned up many times. The J gene is TRBJ2-7, the V gene TRBV5-1; D possibly corresponds to TRBD2 (6 bases). Between the trimmed V and J ends, which lost 2 bases and 7 bases, there was a span of 22 bases. The CDR3 spans 16 residues. Germline values: CDR1 SGHRS, CDR2 YFSETQ. For the CDR3, the DNA is TGCGCCAGCAGCTTTCTCGTAGCGGCGAAGGAAGGGGAGCAGTACTTC. This encodes CASSFLVAAKEGEQYF.

This clonotype was recorded at least ten times. J is TRBJ2-2 and V is TRBV5-1; D not resolved. CDR3 length equals 15 residues. CDR1 and CDR2 (germline): SGHRS, YFSETQ. V was trimmed by 3 bases and J by 0 bases, leaving 9 bases between them. CDR3 residues: CASSYRAPNTGELFF. CDR3 in DNA: TGCGCCAGCAGCTACCGAGCGCCGAACACCGGGGAGCTGTTTTTT.

This clonotype was seen repeatedly, ten times or more. The chain joins TRBV20-1 to TRBJ2-7; possibly TRBD1 for D (6 bases). The V gene lost 5 bases and the J gene lost 0 bases, with 14 bases spanning the gap. CDR1 is DFQATT and CDR2 is SNEGSKA in the germline V gene (reference sequence). The CDR3 is made up of 14 amino acids. The CDR3 loop is CSARTDYSSYEQYF. The CDR3 nucleotides read TGCAGTGCTCGGACAGACTACAGCTCCTACGAGCAGTACTTC.